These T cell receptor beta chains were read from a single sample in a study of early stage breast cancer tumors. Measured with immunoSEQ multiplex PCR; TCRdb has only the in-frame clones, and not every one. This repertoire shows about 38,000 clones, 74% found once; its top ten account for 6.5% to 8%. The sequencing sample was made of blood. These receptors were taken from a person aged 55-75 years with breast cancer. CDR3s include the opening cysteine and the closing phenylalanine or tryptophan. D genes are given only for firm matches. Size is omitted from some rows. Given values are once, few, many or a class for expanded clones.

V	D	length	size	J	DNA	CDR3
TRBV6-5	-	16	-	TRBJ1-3	TGTGCCAGCAGTTACCCCCAGGGGCCTAAGGGAAACACCATATATTTT	CASSYPQGPKGNTIYF
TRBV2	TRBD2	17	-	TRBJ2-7	TGTGCCAGCAGTGGGGCAGGTATACCGGGACTAGCCTACGAGCAGTACTTC	CASSGAGIPGLAYEQYF
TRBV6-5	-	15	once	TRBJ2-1	TGTGCCAGCAGCCCTGACGAGGGGCGGGACGATGAGCAGTTCTTC	CASSPDEGRDDEQFF
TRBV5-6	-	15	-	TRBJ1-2	TGTGCCAGCAGCTTGACGGGGGGATCTAACTATGGCTACACCTTC	CASSLTGGSNYGYTF
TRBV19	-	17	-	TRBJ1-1	TGTGCCAGTAGCTCCCGCACAATCAGGTTTATGAACACTGAAGCTTTCTTT	CASSSRTIRFMNTEAFF
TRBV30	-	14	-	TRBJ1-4	TGTGCCTGGAGTCTGGGTCAGACTAATGAAAAACTGTTTTTT	CAWSLGQTNEKLFF
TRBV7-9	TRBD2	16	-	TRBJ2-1	TGTGCCAGCAGCCCAGTACTAGCGGGGGCCTACAATGAGCAGTTCTTC	CASSPVLAGAYNEQFF
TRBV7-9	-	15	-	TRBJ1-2	TGTGCCAGCAGCAGAGCACCCGGAAGACCCGATGGCTACACCTTC	CASSRAPGRPDGYTF
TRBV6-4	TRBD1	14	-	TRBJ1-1	TGTGCCAGCAGTGAGCAGGGGGGGAACACTGAAGCTTTCTTT	CASSEQGGNTEAFF
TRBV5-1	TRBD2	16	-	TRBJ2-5	TGCGCCAGCAGCCCGCAGGGAGCGGGAGGGTTAGAGACCCAGTACTTC	CASSPQGAGGLETQYF
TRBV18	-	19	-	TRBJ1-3	TGTGCCAGCTCACCACCAAACCGGGACATCAATTCCTCTGGAAACACCATATATTTT	CASSPPNRDINSSGNTIYF
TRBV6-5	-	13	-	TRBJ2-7	TGTGCCAGCAGTTACGCCCCCTGGAGCGAGCAGTACTTC	CASSYAPWSEQYF
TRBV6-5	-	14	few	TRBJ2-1	TGTGCCAGCAGTTATCGCGTGGCCTACAATGAGCAGTTCTTC	CASSYRVAYNEQFF
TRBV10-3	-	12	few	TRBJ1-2	TGTGCCACCCATGGGGCGGGCTATGGCTACACCTTC	CATHGAGYGYTF
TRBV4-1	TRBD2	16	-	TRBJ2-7	TGCGCCAGCAGCCAAGCCCAAGGAGCGGGAGGGCGGGAGCAGTACTTC	CASSQAQGAGGREQYF
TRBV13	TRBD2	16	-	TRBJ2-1	TGTGCCAGCAGCTGGGCTAGCGGGGGGGCCTACAATGAGCAGTTCTTC	CASSWASGGAYNEQFF